This entry concerns a single TCR beta chain. This clone showed up just a few times. Its recognized antigen is unknown. Base qualities are not recorded, but no much larger clone differs from it by a single base. Whole blood was collected in K2EDTA tubes by collaborating institutions according to the institutions' own protocols. Collaborator samples were shipped for TCRbeta analysis as frozen whole blood, isolated PBMCs, or DNA extracted from either sample type. The germline V gene supplies CDR1 MDHEN and CDR2 SYDVKM. Counted from cysteine to phenylalanine, this CDR3 has 13 amino acids. Only CDR3 DNA is held: 39 bases, read in frame from base 1. The sample is drawn from a study of blood T cell repertoires in COVID-19 (TCRdb year 2020). Study-level background: Samples from collaborators originated in the United States, Italy and Spain and spanned both the acute and convalescent phases of COVID-19. The prospective study material was composed of cDNA or gDNA derived from T cells, B-cell-depleted T cells, or PBMCs. Deeply sampled blood TCRbeta repertoires from subjects exposed to, actively infected with, or recovered from COVID-19 were included in the dataset. The repertoires were released in a freely available public database intended as a resource for research on the immune response to SARS-CoV-2. Samples were obtained from the ongoing ImmuneRACE study (first 160 participants) and from some 1,300 subjects provided by 6 global collaborators. Nearly every sample came with metadata listing a de-identified subject ID, COVID-19 status, age in years and sex. Where available, HLA class I and class II types were obtained from metadata supplied by the sample provider rather than from assay-based typing.

Study-level results and caveats: The quantity of clinical and demographic metadata differed by source and by participant and was supplied without curation.

TCRbeta CDR3 regions were amplified from genomic DNA by means of the immunoSEQ Assay, a bias-controlled multiplex PCR. From the authors' description of their analysis: Nucleated cell counts per sample were estimated from amplification of reference gene primers within the assay. Sequence reads were collapsed and filtered to measure the absolute abundance of every unique TCRbeta CDR3 rearrangement. For each sample, productive Simpson clonality was calculated as the square root of Simpson's diversity index across productive rearrangements. TCRdb took this table from immuneACCESS and kept in-frame rearrangements with V and J called. Such tables lack part of the clones; where checked against another copy, unresolved V genes explain under half of the gap, and the rest is unexplained. V, J and clone size reflect that table, while D and trimming were determined from the DNA. This sample has tens of thousands of clones in its table, and about 77% of those were observed once. About 29% of the sample belongs to the ten largest clones.

The receptor comes from a human donor in a cohort sampled during active COVID-19. The chain is made from TRBV28 and TRBJ1-6, with the D segment identity uncertain. Sequenced: peripheral blood. The CDR3 in this case is CGTDGGYNSPLHF. The base sequence is TGTGGGACGGATGGAGGTTATAATTCACCCCTCCACTTT.